Each of the 10 T cell receptor beta chains below was sequenced from the same sample in a study of early T cells in non-severe SARS-CoV-2 infection. One entry per CDR3 protein, called by TCRdb with MiXCR from the 5' RACE reads. The sample holds over 85,000 distinct CDR3 sequences, approximately 12% seen once. The sample in question was whole blood, obtained at baseline. These receptors were obtained from an adult who was a healthcare worker with PCR-confirmed SARS-CoV-2 infection or an uninfected control (not recorded which).

J is TRBJ1-1 and V is TRBV28; no definite D call. Germline CDR1 reads MDHEN; CDR2 reads SYDVKM. The CDR3 is 12 amino acids. V was cut by 5 bases and J by 11 bases, with 15 bases left in between. CDR3 DNA sequence: TGTGCCAGCAGTCCCCTTCCCCGATCGGCTTTCTTT. It specifies CASSPLPRSAFF.

This clonotype was seen only a few times. V gene TRBV24-1 combines with J gene TRBJ1-5; D call uncertain. Trimming shortened V by 3 bases and J by 12 bases, and 14 bases separated the two germline ends. The length of the CDR3 is 13 residues. The germline gives CDR1 KGHDR, CDR2 SFDVKD. CDR3 nucleotide sequence: TGTGCCACCAGTGATCGGGAACGGCAGGTCCAGCATTTT. It specifies CATSDRERQVQHF.

This clonotype has just a few counts. The chain links TRBV20-1 to TRBJ2-3; no reliable D call. Germline CDR1 DFQATT, CDR2 SNEGSKA (reference sequence). This CDR3 is 14 amino acids long. V was shortened by 3 bases and J by 4 bases, with 14 bases between the two germline ends. This CDR3 reads CSARSLGISDTQYF. In DNA form, the CDR3 reads TGCAGTGCTAGGAGTTTAGGGATCTCAGATACGCAGTATTTT.

The chain has TRBV5-1 and TRBJ2-7; D may match TRBD1 or TRBD2 (6 bases each). The germline V and J ends were trimmed by 4 bases and 4 bases, with 18 bases remaining between them. The CDR3 has 15 amino acids. Looked up from germline, CDR1 is SGHRS and CDR2 is YFSETQ. The CDR3 here is CASSTRRGEMYEQYF. CDR3 nucleotide sequence: TGCGCCAGCAGCACCCGTAGGGGGGAAATGTACGAGCAGTACTTC.

This clonotype was seen a few times. The rearrangement uses TRBV4-1 and TRBJ2-1; D is perhaps TRBD2 (6 bases). The CDR3 loop spans 16 amino acids. Trimming stripped 1 base from V and 1 base from J, with 11 bases between. Germline assignment: CDR1 MGHRA and CDR2 YSYEKL. CDR3: CASSQGGVGSYNEQFF. The DNA for the CDR3 is TGCGCCAGCAGCCAAGGGGGGGTTGGTTCCTACAATGAGCAGTTCTTC.

This clonotype has just a few counts. V and J are TRBV2 and TRBJ1-2; maybe TRBD1 (5 bases). The CDR3 length is 12 residues. Germline V gives CDR1 SNHLY, CDR2 FYNNEI. V lost 11 bases to trimming and J lost 2 bases, with 12 bases between them. Here the CDR3 DNA reads TGTGCCGGGGGGACGGGGAACTATGGCTACACCTTC. Its translation is CAGGTGNYGYTF.

The rearrangement uses TRBV7-9 and TRBJ1-5, with D unclear. The V end lost 4 bases, the J end lost 2 bases, and 15 bases lay between the germline ends. The CDR3 contains 16 residues. The germline V gene encodes CDR1 SEHNR and CDR2 FQNEAQ (reference sequence). Here the CDR3 reads CASSSEGYLGNQPQHF. CDR3 nucleotides: TGTGCCAGCAGCTCCGAGGGATATTTGGGCAATCAGCCCCAGCATTTT.

This clonotype was counted at least ten times. V is TRBV28 and J is TRBJ1-1, with D uncertain. CDR1 MDHEN and CDR2 SYDVKM come from the germline V gene. The length of the CDR3 is 15 residues. The V end lost 7 bases, the J end lost 2 bases, and 17 bases lay between the germline ends. CDR3 in DNA: TGTGCCAGCACTATCCGCCCGGGCCTCAACACTGAAGCTTTCTTT. Protein sequence: CASTIRPGLNTEAFF.

Concerning this clonotype: The conserved phenylalanine or tryptophan normally closing the CDR3 is absent here, so this likely arose from a read error. The V gene is TRBV20-1, the J gene TRBJ2-2, with D maybe TRBD2 (5 bases). Germline CDR1 reads DFQATT; CDR2 reads SNEGSKA (reference sequence). This CDR3 has 13 residues. The germline V and J ends were trimmed by 0 bases and 4 bases, with 6 bases remaining between them. The CDR3 region has the DNA TGCAGTGCTAGAGAGGAGGCCACCGGGGAGCTGTTTCTT. Encoded protein: CSAREEATGELFL.

This chain joins TRBV25-1 and TRBJ1-2; 10 bases are shared with TRBD1. This CDR3 region has 13 residues. Losses at the gene ends were 6 bases for V and 6 bases for J; bases not matched to a gene: 4. Germline V lookup: CDR1 MGHDK, CDR2 SYGVNS. The DNA for the CDR3 is TGTGCCAGCAGCCACGGGACAGGGGATGGCTACACCTTC. The encoded protein is CASSHGTGDGYTF.